The following is a TCR beta chain sequence with its context. This record comes from a study of cytomegalovirus exposure and HLA in healthy donors. Sequencing used immunoSEQ multiplex PCR; TCRdb keeps in-frame clones, though not all of them. This table has 150,000 or so clones, about 88% appearing once. There are 14 residues in the CDR3. With 2 bases removed from V and 0 bases from J, the gap between germline ends came to 6 bases. From germline, CDR1 is SGHVS and CDR2 FQNEAQ. This sequence joins TRBV7-8 and TRBJ2-3; D is uncertain. The sequenced material came from PBMCs. The TCR originated in a man aged 18-30 years in good health and CMV-seropositive. This chain's CDR3 is CASSLKASTDTQYF. CDR3 in DNA: TGTGCCAGCAGCTTAAAAGCTAGCACAGATACGCAGTATTTT.